Below, 32 T cell receptor beta chains from the same sample are listed, as sequenced in a study of beta chain features in type 1 diabetes. Antigens for these TCRs are unknown. General study results and limits: Researchers report that Type 1 diabetes patients had moderately but significantly shorter TCRB CDR3s across all four CD4+ subsets.

Expressed TCRB transcripts were sequenced because the isolated RNA had all been reverse transcribed beforehand. Sequencing used immunoSEQ multiplex PCR; TCRdb keeps in-frame clones, though not all of them. The sample carries about 640,000 clones, 9.5% to 15% recorded once. Sequenced material: naive CD4+ T cells from blood. The receptors here all came from a man aged 25 to 45 with type 1 diabetes.

The table lists this clone with a few counts. The chain carries TRBV25-1 and TRBJ2-7; TRBD1 aligns across 8 bases. The V gene end was trimmed by 3 bases and the J gene end by 0 bases; junction bases not matched to a gene: 7. Germline loops: CDR1 MGHDK, CDR2 SYGVNS. The CDR3 runs to 16 residues. CDR3 nucleotides: TGTGCCAGCAGTGAGCCCCAGGGGGCGAACTCCTACGAGCAGTACTTC. Its translation is CASSEPQGANSYEQYF.

This clone was detected only a few times. Other DNA sequences in this sample translate to the same CDR3. CDR3 nucleotide sequence: TGTGCCAGCAGCTTAGGGCAGGGAAAAGCCGGGGAGCTGTTTTTT. Translating it yields CASSLGQGKAGELFF. The V gene is TRBV11-3, the J gene TRBJ2-2, with D possibly TRBD1 on 5 matching bases. The CDR3 is 15 amino acids. From germline, CDR1 is SGHNT and CDR2 YENEEA. V lost 1 base and J 6 bases, leaving 12 bases between the germline ends.

This clone has more than one count but fewer than ten. The CDR3 sequence: CASSLSGNSNQPQHF. CDR3 coding DNA: TGCGCCAGCAGCTTGAGTGGGAATAGCAATCAGCCCCAGCATTTT. The chain recombines TRBV5-1 with TRBJ1-5; unclear D gene. Trimming pared 1 base from V and 0 bases from J, leaving 8 bases between. Germline CDR1 is SGHRS and CDR2 is YFSETQ. The length of the CDR3 is 15 residues.

V usage is TRBV20-1 and J usage is TRBJ2-7; D is uncertain. The germline CDR1 and CDR2 sequences are DFQATT and SNEGSKA (reference sequence). This CDR3 region has 10 residues. V lost 5 bases and J lost 6, with 8 bases in between. The CDR3 spells CSADKAEQYF. The CDR3 DNA sequence: TGCAGTGCTGATAAGGCCGAGCAGTACTTC.

This clone was seen ten or more times. J is TRBJ2-1 and V is TRBV7-9; 7 bases are a match to TRBD2. This CDR3 contains 12 residues. Unmatched junction bases numbered 9, after V lost 5 bases and J lost 14 bases. CDR1 and CDR2 from the germline V gene are SEHNR and FQNEAQ (reference sequence). DNA for the CDR3: TGTGCCAGCAGCCGTTCAGCGGGGAACGAGTTCTTC. Translation: CASSRSAGNEFF.

This chain joins TRBV7-6 and TRBJ1-2; TRBD1 is a possible D gene (6 bases). The germline CDR1 and CDR2 sequences are SGHVS and FNYEAQ. The CDR3 loop spans 13 amino acids. V shed 3 bases and J shed 3 bases, with 8 bases lying between them. The DNA for the CDR3 is TGTGCCAGCAGCTTGCCAGGGGACTATGGCTACACCTTC. The encoded protein is CASSLPGDYGYTF.

The rearrangement joins TRBV9 to TRBJ2-3; D perhaps matches TRBD2 (6 bases). This CDR3 has 16 residues. Germline lookup yields CDR1 SGDLS and CDR2 YYNGEE. With 0 bases removed from V and 0 bases from J, the gap between germline ends came to 11 bases. The CDR3 loop is CASSVAAGTSTDTQYF. The CDR3 region has the DNA TGTGCCAGCAGCGTAGCGGCGGGGACTAGCACAGATACGCAGTATTTT.

This clone has just a few counts. This chain uses TRBV27 with TRBJ1-6; TRBD1 matches at 9 bases. The CDR3 sequence is 15 residues long. Looked up from germline, CDR1 is MNHEY and CDR2 is SMNVEV (reference sequence). With 4 bases clipped from V and 10 bases from J, the junction kept 8 bases outside the gene matches. In DNA form, the CDR3 reads TGTGCCAGCAGTTCCTTGCGACAGGGGGGATCACCCCTCCACTTT. It encodes CASSSLRQGGSPLHF.

This clone was detected only a few times. The rearrangement uses TRBV7-2 and TRBJ2-1; D is perhaps TRBD1 (6 bases). The V end lost 4 bases, the J end lost 7 bases, and 14 bases lay between the germline ends. The CDR3 spans 14 residues. Germline loops: CDR1 SGHTA, CDR2 FQGNSA. For the CDR3, the DNA is TGTGCCAGCAGCTCGACTGGGACAAGGAATGAGCAGTTCTTC. This codes for CASSSTGTRNEQFF.

The chain joins TRBV6-5 to TRBJ2-7; maybe TRBD1 (5 bases). Germline loops: CDR1 MNHEY, CDR2 SVGAGI. V gave up 4 bases and J gave up 0 bases, with 13 bases separating them. The CDR3 spans 15 residues. CDR3 protein: CASSSSGQNSYEQYF. The DNA of the CDR3 is TGTGCCAGCAGTTCTTCAGGGCAGAACTCCTACGAGCAGTACTTC.

This clone was seen only a few times. The chain couples TRBV28 to TRBJ2-3; TRBD1 is a possible D gene (5 bases). CDR1 and CDR2 from the germline V gene are MDHEN and SYDVKM. Trimming took 4 bases from V and 3 from J, leaving 11 bases between them. The CDR3 extends over 14 amino acids. CDR3 protein: CASSWGGKTDTQYF. CDR3 sequence (DNA): TGTGCCAGCAGTTGGGGCGGAAAGACAGATACGCAGTATTTT.

This chain joins TRBV5-1 and TRBJ2-7, with 8 bases lining up with TRBD1. The CDR3 is 15 residues long. V trimming: 4 bases; J trimming: 2 bases; junction bases outside the gene matches: 8. Looked up from germline, CDR1 is SGHRS and CDR2 is YFSETQ. The CDR3 bases are TGCGCCAGCAGCCTATTATGGGACAGGACCTACGAGCAGTACTTC. It yields the protein CASSLLWDRTYEQYF.

This clone was picked up a small number of times. CDR3 residues: CASSPDRANEKLFF. The DNA of the CDR3 is TGCGCCAGCAGCCCGGACAGGGCTAATGAAAAACTGTTTTTT. The chain joins TRBV4-3 to TRBJ1-4, with 8 bases fitting TRBD1. The CDR3 consists of 14 residues. Germline assignment: CDR1 LGHNA and CDR2 YSLEER. Trimming took 4 bases from V and 3 from J; bases not matched to a gene: 1.

This chain connects TRBV4-2 to TRBJ2-1; D is perhaps TRBD1 (6 bases). Germline CDR1 and CDR2: LGHNA and YNFKEQ. CDR3 length: 18 residues. V shed 0 bases and J shed 2 bases, with 17 bases lying between them. The DNA for the CDR3 is TGTGCCAGCAGCCAAGAAGCCCTACGGACAGAACCCTACAATGAGCAGTTCTTC. It is translated as CASSQEALRTEPYNEQFF.

The rearrangement uses TRBV5-1 and TRBJ1-2, with 8 positions matching TRBD1. Germline trimming cut 4 bases from V and 8 bases from J; bases unmatched to any gene: 7. Germline V gene lookup returns CDR1 SGHRS and CDR2 YFSETQ. The CDR3 runs to 13 residues. CDR3 sequence reads: CASSPGQDAGYTF. The CDR3 DNA sequence: TGCGCCAGCAGCCCGGGACAGGACGCGGGCTACACCTTC. Supplemented by reference TRBV5-1 and TRBJ1-2, the full variable domain reads KAGVTQTPRYLIKTRGQQVTLSCSPISGHRSVSWYQQTPGQGLQFLFEYFSETQRNKGNFPGRFSGRQFSNSRSEMNVSTLELGDSALYLCASSPGQDAGYTFGSGTRLTVV.

This clone was seen more than once but under ten times. Here the CDR3 DNA reads TGCGCCAGGACAGGGCCCTACGAGCAGTACTTC. It yields the protein CARTGPYEQYF. The chain links TRBV5-1 to TRBJ2-7; 7 nucleotides align to TRBD1. Trimming removed 8 bases from V and 2 bases from J; junction bases left unmatched: 1. Germline V gene sequence: CDR1 SGHRS, CDR2 YFSETQ. There are 11 residues in the CDR3.

This chain links TRBV2 with TRBJ1-6; D gene uncertain. Germline V gives CDR1 SNHLY, CDR2 FYNNEI. The CDR3 totals 15 residues. Trimming took 4 bases from V and 7 from J, leaving 14 bases between them. CDR3 sequence reads: CASSVRTTWNSPLHF. The CDR3 DNA reads as TGTGCCAGCAGTGTACGGACTACCTGGAATTCACCCCTCCACTTT.

This clone was counted between two and nine times. The CDR3 nucleotides read TGTGCCAGCAGCTCCGGGACATCAACTAATGAAAAACTGTTTTTT. Translating it yields CASSSGTSTNEKLFF. The chain links TRBV5-8 to TRBJ1-4, with D possibly being TRBD1 (6 bases). Germline CDR1 is SGHTS and CDR2 is YDEGEE. V lost 3 bases to trimming and J lost 0 bases, with 9 bases between them. The length of the CDR3 is 15 residues.

V and J are TRBV9 and TRBJ1-3; D perhaps matches TRBD1 (5 bases). Looked up from germline, CDR1 is SGDLS and CDR2 is YYNGEE. The CDR3 runs 15 residues. Trimming removed 0 bases from V and 3 bases from J, with 10 bases in between. The CDR3 protein is CASSVASGYGNTIYF. The CDR3 nucleotides read TGTGCCAGCAGCGTAGCGTCAGGGTATGGAAACACCATATATTTT. Drawing the rest from reference TRBV9 and TRBJ1-3, the complete variable domain is DSGVTQTPKHLITATGQRVTLRCSPRSGDLSVYWYQQSLDQGLQFLIQYYNGEERAKGNILERFSAQQFPDLHSELNLSSLELGDSALYFCASSVASGYGNTIYFGEGSWLTVV.

CDR3 residues: CASSAAPRAGGSDTQYF. In DNA, the CDR3 is TGTGCCAGCAGCGCCGCCCCTCGAGCGGGGGGTTCTGATACGCAGTATTTT. The chain has TRBV5-6 and TRBJ2-3; 9 bases match TRBD2. The V segment lost 4 bases and the J segment 6 bases; nucleotides outside the gene matches: 15. Germline-derived CDR1 and CDR2 are SGHDT and YYEEEE. The CDR3 contains 17 residues.

This clone turned up a few times. The CDR3 spells CAISSDREGYGYTF. In nucleotides, the CDR3 is TGTGCCATCAGTTCGGACAGGGAGGGCTATGGCTACACCTTC. The chain has TRBV10-3 and TRBJ1-2, with TRBD1 matching 8 bases. V shed 5 bases, J shed 4 bases, and the junction held 6 bases outside the gene matches. The length of the CDR3 is 14 residues. CDR1 and CDR2 from the germline V gene are ENHRY and SYGVKD.

This clone was counted only a few times. The V and J genes are TRBV13 and TRBJ1-1; unclear D gene. In germline, CDR1 is PRHDT, CDR2 FYEKMQ (reference sequence). V was clipped by 3 bases and J by 0 bases, with 8 bases between them. This CDR3 has 14 residues. The CDR3 nucleotides are TGTGCCAGCAGCTTCAAAAAACTGAACACTGAAGCTTTCTTT. This translates into CASSFKKLNTEAFF.

This clone was picked up one time. The V gene is TRBV2, the J gene TRBJ2-7; TRBD2 might be the D (5 bases). In germline, CDR1 is SNHLY, CDR2 FYNNEI. The CDR3 extends over 12 amino acids. V lost 6 bases, J lost 5 bases, and 11 bases lay in between. CDR3 bases: TGTGCCAGCAGGGACTCTGGGAACGAGCAGTACTTC. Its translation is CASRDSGNEQYF.

The gene calls are TRBV30 and TRBJ1-6; D uncertain. V lost 0 bases and J 3 bases, leaving 9 bases between the germline ends. This CDR3 is built from 15 residues. Germline CDR1 is GTSNPN and CDR2 is SVGIG (reference sequence). The CDR3 nucleotides are TGTGCCTGGAGTGTAATCGCGGGCTATAATTCACCCCTCCACTTT. Amino acids: CAWSVIAGYNSPLHF.

This chain connects TRBV7-9 to TRBJ1-4; no firm D call. Germline V CDR1 and CDR2: SEHNR, FQNEAQ (reference sequence). Trimming stripped 4 bases from V and 6 bases from J, with 12 bases between. This CDR3 has 14 residues. Here the CDR3 DNA reads TGTGCCAGCAGCTCGGGCGGCTCTTATGAAAAACTGTTTTTT. Translation gives CASSSGGSYEKLFF. Full variable domain (rest looked up from reference TRBV7-9 and TRBJ1-4): DTGVSQNPRHKITKRGQNVTFRCDPISEHNRLYWYRQTLGQGPEFLTYFQNEAQLEKSRLLSDRFSAERPKGSFSTLEIQRTEQGDSAMYLCASSSGGSYEKLFFGSGTQLSVL.

Only a few counts were recorded for this clone. DNA for the CDR3: TGTGCCAGCAGCTTAGGTTCCTTCTCCTACGAGCAGTACTTC. It specifies CASSLGSFSYEQYF. The rearrangement links TRBV7-2 to TRBJ2-7; no definite D call. This CDR3 spans 14 amino acids. The ends were cut back, 1 base at V and 0 bases at J, with 7 bases in the middle. CDR1 is SGHTA and CDR2 is FQGNSA in the germline V gene.

The rearrangement uses TRBV7-9 and TRBJ2-3; D uncertain. CDR1 and CDR2 from the germline V gene are SEHNR and FQNEAQ (reference sequence). Trimming pared 2 bases from V and 4 bases from J, leaving 13 bases between. The CDR3 spans 15 residues. The CDR3 protein is CASSLPARAADTQYF. CDR3 coding DNA: TGTGCCAGCAGCTTACCGGCTAGGGCGGCAGATACGCAGTATTTT.

This clone was detected a few times. Additional DNA sequences in this sample encode the identical CDR3. The CDR3 spells CASSYSSGVNSPLHF. The CDR3 DNA is TGTGCCAGCAGTTACTCGTCCGGGGTTAATTCACCCCTCCACTTT. The J gene is TRBJ1-6, the V gene TRBV6-5; D not certain. V shed 0 bases and J shed 6 bases, with 9 bases lying between them. This CDR3 has 15 residues. CDR1 and CDR2 from the germline V gene are MNHEY and SVGAGI.

This clone was detected a few times. The genes are TRBV15 and TRBJ1-4; D possibly corresponds to TRBD1 (6 bases). V dropped 1 base and J dropped 10 bases, with 19 bases sitting between them. Germline CDR1 LNHNV, CDR2 YYDKDF (reference sequence). This CDR3 is built from 16 residues. CDR3 sequence (DNA): TGTGCCACCAGCAGAGTTTCAGGGGCCATCGGGGGAAAACTGTTTTTT. Its translation is CATSRVSGAIGGKLFF.

In this sample, this clone turned up a few times. The CDR3 region is CASRPGHLNVYNEQFF. In DNA, the CDR3 is TGCGCCAGCAGACCTGGACACCTCAACGTATACAATGAGCAGTTCTTC. V is TRBV5-1 and J is TRBJ2-1; TRBD1 is a possible D gene (5 bases). Between the trimmed V and J ends, which lost 5 bases and 4 bases, there was a span of 19 bases. The germline CDR1 and CDR2 sequences are SGHRS and YFSETQ. The CDR3 length is 16 residues.

The V gene is TRBV4-3, the J gene TRBJ1-2; D uncertain. The V end lost 2 bases, the J end lost 6 bases, and 22 bases lay between the germline ends. The CDR3 extends over 17 amino acids. CDR1 is LGHNA and CDR2 is YSLEER in the germline V gene. CDR3 loop: CASSQQATPWKGDGYTF. CDR3 DNA sequence: TGCGCCAGCAGCCAACAGGCCACTCCCTGGAAGGGTGATGGCTACACCTTC.

DNA of the CDR3: TGTGCCAGCACCGGCCGAGCCTACGAGCAGTACTTC. This sequence encodes CASTGRAYEQYF. This sequence joins TRBV28 and TRBJ2-7; D gene uncertain. Germline V gives CDR1 MDHEN, CDR2 SYDVKM. This CDR3 is 12 amino acids long. Trimming left V 7 bases short and J 2 bases short, with 9 bases between.